The clone carrying this T cell receptor (beta chain) was found once. The assay was immunoSEQ multiplex PCR, and TCRdb's table has in-frame clones only and misses some. The sample contains over 85,000 clones, around 88% of which appear only once. These data come from a study of radiotherapy plus CTLA-4 blockade in lung cancer. Trimming removed 0 bases from V and 4 bases from J, with 10 bases in between. CDR3 length equals 15 residues. CDR1 is SGHDN, CDR2 FVKESK, per germline. The rearrangement links TRBV14 to TRBJ1-3, with a weak D call TRBD1 (5 bases). This material consisted of peripheral blood, taken from a patient treated with radiotherapy plus ipilimumab. The clonotype originates from a human donor with non-small cell lung cancer that progressed on radiotherapy plus ipilimumab. This chain's CDR3 is CASSQDPGLGNTIYF. The CDR3 bases are TGTGCCAGCAGCCAAGATCCAGGGCTGGGAAACACCATATATTTT. The full variable domain, rest sourced from reference TRBV14 and TRBJ1-3, is EAGVTQFPSHSVIEKGQTVTLRCDPISGHDNLYWYRRVMGKEIKFLLHFVKESKQDESGMPNNRFLAERTGGTYSTLKVQPAELEDSGVYFCASSQDPGLGNTIYFGEGSWLTVV.